A single T cell receptor (beta chain) is shown here with its context. The record originates from a study of blood T cell repertoires in COVID-19. Study in general: Some COVID-19 samples were acute and others convalescent; all came from the United States, Italy and Spain. PBMCs, B-cell-depleted T cells, or T cells were the source of the cDNA or gDNA that made up the material.

Per the original methods: Reference gene primer amplification gave estimated nucleated cell counts. Assay used: immunoSEQ multiplex PCR; TCRdb lists only in-frame clones, some missing. V and J calls and clone size are as listed in that table; D and trimming were resolved from the DNA. This sample yields about 150,000 clones, of which around 83% are seen a single time; roughly 12% belongs to the top ten. The CDR3 has 15 residues. Germline V gene data show CDR1 as WNHNN and CDR2 as SYGVQD (reference sequence). V lost 6 bases to trimming and J lost 2 bases; unmatched junction nucleotides: 7. The chain combines TRBV10-1 with TRBJ2-7, with 10 bases lining up with TRBD2. Sample: peripheral blood. The TCR was taken from a woman aged 55-69 years with COVID-19, enrolled during active disease. The CDR3 here is CASSSSGSGTYEQYF. The CDR3 bases are TGCGCCAGCAGCTCTAGCGGGAGTGGGACCTACGAGCAGTACTTC.